The clone carrying this T cell receptor beta chain was seen a handful of times. Antigen unknown. Isolated RNA was reverse transcribed into cDNA used as the sequencing template. Sequencing used immunoSEQ multiplex PCR; TCRdb keeps in-frame clones, though not all of them. The sample carries approximately 150,000 clones, approximately 65% recorded once. The data belong to a study of CD8+ T cells in alopecia areata. Findings and limits, study-wide: Mouse data revealed clearer TCR sharing than patient data did, a gap possibly tied to HLA.

The CDR3 has 14 amino acids. Trimming shortened V by 4 bases and J by 9 bases, and 16 bases separated the two germline ends. The V gene's germline CDR1 is MNHEY and CDR2 SVGAGI. The rearrangement links TRBV6-5 to TRBJ2-1, with D perhaps matching TRBD2 (7 bases). This TCR was sampled from a human donor with alopecia areata. The sequences come from CD8+ T cells sorted from blood, collected at week 0. Here the CDR3 reads CASSSGGGGGEQFF. CDR3 sequence (DNA): TGTGCCAGCAGTTCTGGGGGGGGCGGAGGTGAGCAGTTCTTC.